In its sample, the clone carrying this TCR beta chain was seen once. Its antigen is not identified. Single viable CD3+CD4+CD8-CD45RO+ cells were sorted as the memory CD4+ T cells. After thawing, CD4+ T cells were positively selected. The repertoire was sequenced with immunoSEQ multiplex PCR; TCRdb's copy has only in-frame clones and lacks some. The table lists 40,000 to 55,000 clones, 65% to 80% of them singletons. This specimen belongs to a study of memory CD4+ T cells and cytomegalovirus serostatus. Overall study findings and caveats: Of roughly 180 reported CMV TCRbeta sequences, around 62 were found in memory CD4+ repertoires.

There are 14 residues in the CDR3. V was pared by 6 bases and J by 7 bases, with 9 bases of the junction left unmatched. Germline CDR1 reads LNHDA; CDR2 reads SQIVND (reference sequence). V gene TRBV19 combines with J gene TRBJ2-1; 7 bases are shared with TRBD1. The source material was memory CD4+ T cells from blood. The receptor's source is an adult in good health and CMV-seropositive. The chain's CDR3 is CASRPRQGGNEQFF. The CDR3 coding sequence is TGTGCCAGTAGACCCAGACAGGGCGGGAATGAGCAGTTCTTC.